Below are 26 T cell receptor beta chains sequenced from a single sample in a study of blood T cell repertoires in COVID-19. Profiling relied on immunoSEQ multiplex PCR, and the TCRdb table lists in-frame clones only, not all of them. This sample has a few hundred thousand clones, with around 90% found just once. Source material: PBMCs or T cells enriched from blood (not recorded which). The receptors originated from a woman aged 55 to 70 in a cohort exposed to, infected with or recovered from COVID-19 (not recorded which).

The CDR3 reads CSARLYNEQFF. In nucleotides, the CDR3 is TGCAGTGCTAGACTTTACAATGAGCAGTTCTTC. The chain links TRBV20-1 to TRBJ2-1; D remains unclear. The germline V and J ends were trimmed by 2 bases and 4 bases, with 3 bases remaining between them. The CDR3 length is 11 residues. In germline, CDR1 is DFQATT, CDR2 SNEGSKA (reference sequence).

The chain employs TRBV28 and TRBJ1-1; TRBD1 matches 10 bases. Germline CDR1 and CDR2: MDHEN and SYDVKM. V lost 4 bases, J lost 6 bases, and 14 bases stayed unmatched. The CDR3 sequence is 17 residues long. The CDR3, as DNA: TGTGCCAGCAGTTCCCCGTTTACGGGACAGGGGACAGCTGAAGCTTTCTTT. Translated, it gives CASSSPFTGQGTAEAFF.

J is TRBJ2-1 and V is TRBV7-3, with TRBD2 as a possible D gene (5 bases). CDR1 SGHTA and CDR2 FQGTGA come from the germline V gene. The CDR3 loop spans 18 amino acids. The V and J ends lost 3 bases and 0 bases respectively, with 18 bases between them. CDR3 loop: CASSFASKRRSSYNEQFF. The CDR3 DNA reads TGTGCCAGCAGCTTTGCCTCTAAGCGGCGGAGCTCCTACAATGAGCAGTTCTTC. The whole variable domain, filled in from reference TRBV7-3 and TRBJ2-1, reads GAGVSQTPSNKVTEKGKYVELRCDPISGHTALYWYRQSLGQGPEFLIYFQGTGAADDSGLPNDRFFAVRPEGSVSTLKIQRTERGDSAVYLCASSFASKRRSSYNEQFFGPGTRLTVL.

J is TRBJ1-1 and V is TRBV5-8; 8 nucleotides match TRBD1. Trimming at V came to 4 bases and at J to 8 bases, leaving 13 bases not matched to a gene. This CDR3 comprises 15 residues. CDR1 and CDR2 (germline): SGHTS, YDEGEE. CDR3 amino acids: CASSGFRTGSAEAFF. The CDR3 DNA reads TGTGCCAGCAGCGGATTCAGGACAGGGTCGGCCGAAGCTTTCTTT.

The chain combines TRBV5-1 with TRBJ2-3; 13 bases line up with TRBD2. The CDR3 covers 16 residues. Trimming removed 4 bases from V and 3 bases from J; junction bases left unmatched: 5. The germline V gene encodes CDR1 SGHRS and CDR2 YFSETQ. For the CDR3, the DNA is TGCGCCAGCAGCCCGGGGACTAGCGGGAAGACAGATACGCAGTATTTT. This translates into CASSPGTSGKTDTQYF.

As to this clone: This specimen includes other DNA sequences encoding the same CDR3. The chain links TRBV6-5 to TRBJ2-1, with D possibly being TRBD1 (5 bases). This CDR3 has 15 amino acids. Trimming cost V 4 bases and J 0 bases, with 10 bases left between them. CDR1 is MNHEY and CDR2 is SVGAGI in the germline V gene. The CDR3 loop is CASSSGLSSYNEQFF. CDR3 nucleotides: TGTGCCAGCAGTTCAGGGCTAAGCTCCTACAATGAGCAGTTCTTC.

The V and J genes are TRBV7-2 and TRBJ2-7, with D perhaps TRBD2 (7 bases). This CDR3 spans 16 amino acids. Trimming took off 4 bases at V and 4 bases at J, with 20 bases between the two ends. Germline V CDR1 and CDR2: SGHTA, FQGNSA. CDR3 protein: CASSSQRGGAVYEQYF. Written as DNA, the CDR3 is TGTGCCAGCAGCTCGCAGAGGGGGGGGGCTGTGTACGAGCAGTACTTC.

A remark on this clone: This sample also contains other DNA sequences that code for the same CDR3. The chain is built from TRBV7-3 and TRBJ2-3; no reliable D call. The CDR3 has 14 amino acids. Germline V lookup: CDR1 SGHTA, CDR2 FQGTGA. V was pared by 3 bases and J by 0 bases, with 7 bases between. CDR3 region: CASSFSESTDTQYF. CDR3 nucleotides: TGTGCCAGCAGCTTCTCGGAGAGCACAGATACGCAGTATTTT.

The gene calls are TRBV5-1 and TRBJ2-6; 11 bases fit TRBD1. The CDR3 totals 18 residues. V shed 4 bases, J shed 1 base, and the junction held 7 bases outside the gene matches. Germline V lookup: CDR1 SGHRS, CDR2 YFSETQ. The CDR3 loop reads CASSPWGTGGSGANVLTF. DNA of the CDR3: TGCGCCAGCAGCCCCTGGGGGACAGGGGGATCTGGGGCCAACGTCCTGACTTTC.

As DNA, the CDR3 is TGTGCCAGCAGGGATGGGACTAGCGGGTCCGGTGACGAGCAGTTCTTC. Its translation: CASRDGTSGSGDEQFF. The rearrangement joins TRBV11-1 to TRBJ2-1; the match to TRBD2 covers 12 bases. This CDR3 contains 16 residues. Looked up from germline, CDR1 is SGHAT and CDR2 is FQDESV (reference sequence). V trimming: 6 bases; J trimming: 10 bases; junction bases outside the gene matches: 13.

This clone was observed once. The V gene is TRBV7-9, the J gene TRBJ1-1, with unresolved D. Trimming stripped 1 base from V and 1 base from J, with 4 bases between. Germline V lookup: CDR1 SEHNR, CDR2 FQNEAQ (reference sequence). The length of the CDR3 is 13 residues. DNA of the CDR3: TGTGCCAGCAGCTTAGTACAGAACACTGAAGCTTTCTTT. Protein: CASSLVQNTEAFF.

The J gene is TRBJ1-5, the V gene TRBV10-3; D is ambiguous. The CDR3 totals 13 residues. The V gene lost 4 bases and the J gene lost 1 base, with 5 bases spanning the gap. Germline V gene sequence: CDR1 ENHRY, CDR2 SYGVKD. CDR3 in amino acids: CAISGGSNQPQHF. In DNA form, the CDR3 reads TGTGCCATCAGTGGCGGGAGCAATCAGCCCCAGCATTTT.

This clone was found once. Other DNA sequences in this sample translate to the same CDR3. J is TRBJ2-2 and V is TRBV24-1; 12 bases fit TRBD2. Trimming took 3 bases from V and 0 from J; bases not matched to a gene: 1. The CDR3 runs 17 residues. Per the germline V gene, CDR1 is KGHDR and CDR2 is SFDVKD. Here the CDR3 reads CATSDLAGGTNTGELFF. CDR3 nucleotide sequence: TGTGCCACCAGTGATCTAGCGGGAGGGACGAACACCGGGGAGCTGTTTTTT.

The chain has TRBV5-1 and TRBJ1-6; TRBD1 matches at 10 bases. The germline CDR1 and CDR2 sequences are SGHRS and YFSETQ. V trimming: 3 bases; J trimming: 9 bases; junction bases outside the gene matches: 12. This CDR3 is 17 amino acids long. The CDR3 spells CASSSRPGQGVPSPLHF. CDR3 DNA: TGCGCCAGCAGCTCGCGTCCTGGACAGGGGGTTCCTTCACCCCTCCACTTT.

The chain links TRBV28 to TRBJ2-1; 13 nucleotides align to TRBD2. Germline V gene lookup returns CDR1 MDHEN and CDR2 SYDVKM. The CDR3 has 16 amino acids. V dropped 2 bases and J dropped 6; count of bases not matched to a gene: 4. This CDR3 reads CASSLVGTSGINEQFF. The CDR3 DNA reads TGTGCCAGCAGTTTAGTGGGGACTAGCGGGATCAATGAGCAGTTCTTC.

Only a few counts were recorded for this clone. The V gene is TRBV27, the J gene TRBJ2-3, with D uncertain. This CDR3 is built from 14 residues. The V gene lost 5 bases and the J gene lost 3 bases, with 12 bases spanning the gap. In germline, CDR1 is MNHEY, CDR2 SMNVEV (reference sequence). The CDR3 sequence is CASSKRGWTDTQYF. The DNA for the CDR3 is TGTGCCAGCAGTAAAAGAGGTTGGACAGATACGCAGTATTTT.

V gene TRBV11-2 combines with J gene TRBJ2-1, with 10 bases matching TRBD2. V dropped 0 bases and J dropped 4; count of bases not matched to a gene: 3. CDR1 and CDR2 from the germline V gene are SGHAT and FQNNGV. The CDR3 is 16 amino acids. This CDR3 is CASSLEPSGGYNEQFF. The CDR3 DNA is TGTGCCAGCAGCTTAGAACCTAGCGGGGGATACAATGAGCAGTTCTTC. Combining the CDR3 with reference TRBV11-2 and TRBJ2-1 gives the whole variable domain EAGVAQSPRYKIIEKRQSVAFWCNPISGHATLYWYQQILGQGPKLLIQFQNNGVVDDSQLPKDRFSAERLKGVDSTLKIQPAKLEDSAVYLCASSLEPSGGYNEQFFGPGTRLTVL.

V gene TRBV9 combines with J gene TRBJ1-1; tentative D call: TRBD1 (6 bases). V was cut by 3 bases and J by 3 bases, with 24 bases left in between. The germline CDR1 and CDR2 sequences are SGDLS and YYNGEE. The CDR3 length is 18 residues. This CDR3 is CASSAAPTGLISDTEAFF. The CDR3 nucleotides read TGTGCCAGCAGCGCAGCCCCCACAGGGTTAATTTCAGACACTGAAGCTTTCTTT.

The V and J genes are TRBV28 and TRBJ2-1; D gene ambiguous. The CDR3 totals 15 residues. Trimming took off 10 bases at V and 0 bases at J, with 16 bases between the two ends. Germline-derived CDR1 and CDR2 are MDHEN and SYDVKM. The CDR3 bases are TGTGCCACTTCGGAGCCGACCCTCTCCTACAATGAGCAGTTCTTC. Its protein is CATSEPTLSYNEQFF.

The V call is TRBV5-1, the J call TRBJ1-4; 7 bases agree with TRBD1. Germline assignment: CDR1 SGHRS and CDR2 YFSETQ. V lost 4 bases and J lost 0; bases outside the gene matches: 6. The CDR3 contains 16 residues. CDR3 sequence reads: CASSRDSSTTNEKLFF. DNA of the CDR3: TGCGCCAGCAGCAGGGACAGCTCGACAACTAATGAAAAACTGTTTTTT. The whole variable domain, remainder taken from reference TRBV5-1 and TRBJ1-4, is KAGVTQTPRYLIKTRGQQVTLSCSPISGHRSVSWYQQTPGQGLQFLFEYFSETQRNKGNFPGRFSGRQFSNSRSEMNVSTLELGDSALYLCASSRDSSTTNEKLFFGSGTQLSVL.

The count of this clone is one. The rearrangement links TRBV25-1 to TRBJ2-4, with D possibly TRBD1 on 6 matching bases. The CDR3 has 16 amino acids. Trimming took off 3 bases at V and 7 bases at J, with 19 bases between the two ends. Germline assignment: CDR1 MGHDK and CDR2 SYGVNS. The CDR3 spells CASSDDGGDRRNIQYF. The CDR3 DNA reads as TGTGCCAGCAGTGATGATGGCGGAGACAGGAGGAACATTCAGTACTTC.

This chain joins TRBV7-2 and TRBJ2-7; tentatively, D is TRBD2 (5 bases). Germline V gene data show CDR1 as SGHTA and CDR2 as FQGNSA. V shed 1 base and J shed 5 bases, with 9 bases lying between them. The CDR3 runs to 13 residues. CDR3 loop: CASSLGHGDEQYF. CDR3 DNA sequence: TGTGCCAGCAGCTTAGGACACGGGGACGAGCAGTACTTC.

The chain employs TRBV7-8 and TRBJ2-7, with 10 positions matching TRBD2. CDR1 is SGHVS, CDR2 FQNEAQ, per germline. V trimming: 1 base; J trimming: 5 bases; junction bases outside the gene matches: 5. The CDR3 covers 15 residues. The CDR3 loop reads CASSLVSSGRNEQYF. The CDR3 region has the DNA TGTGCCAGCAGCTTAGTGTCTAGCGGGAGAAACGAGCAGTACTTC.

The CDR3 reads CASMAGLAGVLRETQYF. The CDR3 DNA is TGCGCCAGCATGGCCGGACTAGCGGGAGTGCTCCGGGAGACCCAGTACTTC. The rearrangement joins TRBV5-1 to TRBJ2-5; TRBD2 matches 13 bases. Losses at the gene ends were 6 bases for V and 5 bases for J; bases not matched to a gene: 13. CDR1 is SGHRS and CDR2 is YFSETQ in the germline V gene. The CDR3 extends over 17 amino acids.

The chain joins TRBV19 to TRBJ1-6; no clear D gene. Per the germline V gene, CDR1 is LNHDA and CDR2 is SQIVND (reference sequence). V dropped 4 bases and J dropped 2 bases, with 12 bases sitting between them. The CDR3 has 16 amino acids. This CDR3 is CASSNERGTYNSPLHF. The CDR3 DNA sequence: TGTGCCAGTAGTAACGAGAGAGGGACCTATAATTCACCCCTCCACTTT.

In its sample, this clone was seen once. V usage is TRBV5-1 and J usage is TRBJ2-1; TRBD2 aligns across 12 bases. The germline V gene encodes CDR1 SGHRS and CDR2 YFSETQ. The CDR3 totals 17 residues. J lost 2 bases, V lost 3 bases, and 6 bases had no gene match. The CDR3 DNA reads TGCGCCAGCAGCTCGACTAGCGGGAGCGGAGCCTACAATGAGCAGTTCTTC. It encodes CASSSTSGSGAYNEQFF.